These T cell receptor beta chains were read from a single sample in a study of control samples from healthy donors and cancer patients. Sequencing was performed with immunoSEQ multiplex PCR; in TCRdb, only in-frame clones are kept and a portion is missing. The sample comprises under 450,000 clones, around 90% of which are singletons, and over 5.5% rests with the top ten. Input material: PBMCs. The receptors here all came from a man in his forties with head and neck cancer. Both conserved end residues are part of each CDR3. The D gene is left open where the match is weak. For some rows the clone size is stated as once, few or many, or as a class when expanded; others skip it.

CDR3	DNA	V	J	D	size
CASSEAQGVTGELFF	TGTGCCAGCAGTGAAGCTCAGGGGGTCACCGGGGAGCTGTTTTTT	TRBV6-1	TRBJ2-2	TRBD1	NA
CVSSAQGNYGYTF	TGTGTCAGCAGCGCACAGGGAAACTATGGCTACACCTTC	TRBV5-4	TRBJ1-2	NA	NA
CASSEFQQDYGYTF	TGTGCCAGCAGTGAGTTTCAGCAGGACTATGGCTACACCTTC	TRBV6-1	TRBJ1-2	NA	NA
CASSPGDREETQYF	TGCGCCAGCAGCCCCGGGGACAGGGAAGAGACCCAGTACTTC	TRBV5-1	TRBJ2-5	TRBD1	NA
CASSMTSGRVNTGELFF	TGTGCCAGTAGTATGACTAGCGGGAGGGTGAACACCGGGGAGCTGTTTTTT	TRBV19	TRBJ2-2	TRBD2	once
CASSLPGLEGEQFF	TGTGCCAGCAGCTTACCGGGACTAGAAGGTGAGCAGTTCTTC	TRBV7-3	TRBJ2-1	TRBD2	NA
CATSDGSYNEQFF	TGTGCCACCAGTGACGGCAGTTACAATGAGCAGTTCTTC	TRBV24-1	TRBJ2-1	NA	NA
CASSLEYDQDRTYEQYF	TGTGCCAGCAGCTTAGAGTATGATCAGGACAGGACCTACGAGCAGTACTTC	TRBV7-8	TRBJ2-7	TRBD1	few
CASSQDRGIKGNQPQHF	TGTGCCAGCAGTCAGGACAGGGGGATTAAGGGCAATCAGCCCCAGCATTTT	TRBV6-6	TRBJ1-5	TRBD1	NA
CASSSPRFSDTQYF	TGTGCCAGCAGCTCACCCAGGTTTAGTGATACGCAGTATTTT	TRBV11-1	TRBJ2-3	NA	NA
CASSIGRGEQYF	TGTGCCAGTAGTATTGGGCGGGGAGAGCAGTACTTC	TRBV19	TRBJ2-7	NA	NA
CASGSMVGGTGGFSASTDTQYF	TGTGCTAGTGGTTCGATGGTAGGAGGGACAGGGGGCTTCAGTGCTAGCACAGATACGCAGTATTTT	TRBV12-5	TRBJ2-3	TRBD1	NA
CASSASGGHANEKLFF	TGTGCCAGCAGCGCGAGTGGGGGGCATGCTAATGAAAAACTGTTTTTT	TRBV9	TRBJ1-4	NA	NA
CASSQRTGSLNSPLHF	TGTGCCAGCAGCCAAAGGACAGGGTCTCTCAATTCACCCCTCCACTTT	TRBV3-1/TRBV3-2	TRBJ1-6	TRBD1	NA
CASSARDRLGEKLFF	TGTGCCAGCAGCGCCCGGGACCGGCTAGGGGAAAAACTGTTTTTT	TRBV9	TRBJ1-4	NA	once
CASSLAMEGAEAFF	TGTGCCAGCAGCTTAGCGATGGAGGGAGCTGAAGCTTTCTTT	TRBV7-9	TRBJ1-1	NA	NA
CASSPPTVSVLTF	TGTGCCAGCAGTCCTCCGACGGTGAGCGTCCTGACTTTC	TRBV28	TRBJ2-6	NA	NA
CASSQVGATGYGYTF	TGTGCCAGCAGCCAGGTGGGGGCCACGGGGTATGGCTACACCTTC	TRBV9	TRBJ1-2	NA	NA
CASNDPGLRQYF	TGTGCCAGCAACGATCCGGGGTTACGGCAGTACTTC	TRBV6-5	TRBJ2-7	NA	NA
CASRPDPKDYNSPLHF	TGTGCCAGCCGACCCGACCCGAAGGACTATAATTCACCCCTCCACTTT	TRBV7-9	TRBJ1-6	NA	NA
CASSHYAYRNPYEQYF	TGTGCCAGCAGCCACTACGCTTATAGGAACCCCTACGAGCAGTACTTC	TRBV11-2	TRBJ2-7	NA	NA
CAWSVPGPPGDSPLHF	TGTGCCTGGAGTGTCCCGGGACCCCCGGGGGATTCACCCCTCCACTTT	TRBV30	TRBJ1-6	NA	NA
CASSVDPIPQGQPQHF	TGTGCCAGCAGCGTAGACCCGATCCCACAGGGTCAGCCCCAGCATTTT	TRBV9	TRBJ1-5	NA	NA
CAWSVESPPNTGELFF	TGTGCCTGGAGTGTAGAGTCACCCCCGAACACCGGGGAGCTGTTTTTT	TRBV30	TRBJ2-2	NA	NA
CASSSWTSDTGELFF	TGTGCCAGCAGCAGCTGGACTAGCGACACCGGGGAGCTGTTTTTT	TRBV7-3	TRBJ2-2	TRBD2	NA
CSAPGGHEQYF	TGCAGTGCCCCAGGGGGCCACGAGCAGTACTTC	TRBV20-1	TRBJ2-7	TRBD1	NA
CASSLSGDGNIQYF	TGTGCCAGCAGCTTATCGGGAGATGGGAACATTCAGTACTTC	TRBV7-3	TRBJ2-4	NA	NA
CASSDTSGEGNEQFF	TGTGCCAGCAGCGATACTAGCGGAGAGGGCAATGAGCAGTTCTTC	TRBV6-6	TRBJ2-1	TRBD2	few
CASSLRQGTGISTDTQYF	TGTGCCAGCAGCTTACGCCAGGGGACCGGTATAAGCACAGATACGCAGTATTTT	TRBV7-3	TRBJ2-3	NA	NA
CASSAPSRGKETQYF	TGTGCCAGCAGTGCCCCTTCGCGGGGGAAGGAGACCCAGTACTTC	TRBV27	TRBJ2-5	TRBD2	NA
CASSDDAPLPGNEQFF	TGTGCCAGCAGTGACGACGCCCCTCTTCCAGGTAATGAGCAGTTCTTC	TRBV6-1	TRBJ2-1	NA	few
CASSYGANVLTF	TGTGCCAGCAGTTATGGGGCCAACGTCCTGACTTTC	TRBV6-2/TRBV6-3	TRBJ2-6	NA	NA
CASSPPVASVYEQYF	TGTGCCAGCTCCCCCCCAGTAGCGTCGGTCTACGAGCAGTACTTC	TRBV18	TRBJ2-7	NA	few
CASSLGFSGANVLTF	TGTGCCAGCAGCCTAGGGTTCTCTGGGGCCAACGTCCTGACTTTC	TRBV7-6	TRBJ2-6	NA	NA
CASSWRGRETQYF	TGTGCCAGCAGCTGGCGGGGGCGAGAGACCCAGTACTTC	TRBV7-2	TRBJ2-5	NA	NA
CASNQPQEVLFF	TGTGCCAGCAACCAACCCCAAGAAGTTCTGTTTTTT	TRBV6-6	TRBJ1-4	NA	NA
CAWSRSQAEAFF	TGTGCCTGGAGTAGGAGTCAGGCTGAAGCTTTCTTT	TRBV30	TRBJ1-1	NA	NA
CAGQGVGNEKLFF	TGTGCCGGACAGGGGGTAGGGAATGAAAAACTGTTTTTT	TRBV2	TRBJ1-4	TRBD1	NA
CASSPSGGSTDTQYF	TGTGCCAGCAGCCCCAGCGGGGGCAGTACAGATACGCAGTATTTT	TRBV7-3	TRBJ2-3	TRBD2	NA